This TCR beta chain originates from a study of CD8 T cells in ankylosing spondylitis. General observations from the study: There was a TCR beta motif, made of fewer than 10 highly homologous variants, that appeared characteristic of ankylosing spondylitis blood. Peripheral blood held disease-linked clones only at relatively low frequency, and these were CD8+.

In TCRdb, the 5' RACE reads were re-called with MiXCR into one record per CDR3 protein. The sample shows around 430,000 distinct CDR3 sequences, 17% of them seen only once. A remark on this clonotype: The target antigen is unknown.

Germline assignment: CDR1 KGHDR and CDR2 SFDVKD. V dropped 3 bases and J dropped 4 bases, with 14 bases sitting between them. The length of the CDR3 is 15 residues. The chain links TRBV24-1 to TRBJ1-2; D remains unclear. The sample was blood, either unsorted or a sorted T cell fraction (not recorded which). This clonotype was sampled from a male donor with ankylosing spondylitis. The CDR3 spells CATSDHRGGFYGYTF. In DNA, the CDR3 is TGTGCCACCAGTGATCACCGGGGAGGGTTCTATGGCTACACCTTC.